This T cell receptor beta chain was sequenced for a study of human T cells and chemical hapten exposure. Time point described: pre-sensitization, week 0. The treatment was: therapeutic diphenylcyclopropenone sensitization with weekly scalp DPC. Alopecia patients deemed DPC-suitable, aged 18 to 70, excluding pregnancy. The library put unique molecular identifiers onto individual cDNA molecules. TCRdb fed the RACE reads into MiXCR, producing one record per CDR3 protein. This sample carries more than 70,000 distinct CDR3 sequences, about 9% of them seen once, and the ten largest clones take 2.5% to 3%. The study, taken as a whole, reports: Compared to controls, expanded TCRs made significantly more large clusters of similar CDR3s.

About this clonotype itself: As yet, its antigen is unknown.

Germline CDR1 is DFQATT and CDR2 is SNEGSKA (reference sequence). The CDR3 loop spans 10 amino acids. V lost 4 bases and J 6 bases, leaving 7 bases between the germline ends. Material: whole blood, obtained in connection with sensitization to the hapten diphenylcyclopropenone (DPC). V is TRBV20-1 and J is TRBJ2-7; D is undetermined. This clonotype was obtained from a man aged 35 to 55 with alopecia areata. Some clones in this sample may be carry-over from other donors' samples. CDR3 coding DNA: TGCAGTGCTAACACCGGCGAGCAGTACTTC. The encoded protein is CSANTGEQYF.